The rows below give T cell receptor beta chains drawn from one sample of a study of T cells after yellow fever vaccination. In TCRdb, the 5' RACE reads were re-called with MiXCR into one record per CDR3 protein. The sample contains under 350,000 distinct CDR3 sequences, about 4% of which appear only once. This specimen was PBMCs, taken 5 days after the yellow fever booster vaccination. The receptors here all came from a man between 18 and 29 years old who received the YFV17D yellow fever vaccine. Each CDR3 is given with its conserved first and last residue. The order of the fields is V gene, clone size, J gene, D gene, CDR3 DNA, CDR3 protein. A D gene is named only where the DNA matches it firmly. Clone size is stated in some rows and not others, as once, few, many or a class when expanded.

>TRBV5-1|many|TRBJ2-2|TRBD1
TGCGCCAGCAGCCCCAACCCCCAGGGGGCGAACACCGGGGAGCTGTTTTTT
CASSPNPQGANTGELFF
>TRBV6-5|few|TRBJ1-6|.
TGTGCCAGCAGTTACCTCGGTGTATTTAATTCACCCCTCCACTTT
CASSYLGVFNSPLHF
>TRBV5-1|few|TRBJ1-5|TRBD1
TGCGCCAGCAGCTTGGCAGGGGGGGGTATGCCCCAGCATTTT
CASSLAGGGMPQHF
>TRBV7-9|few|TRBJ1-3|TRBD1
TGTGCCAGCAGCTTAGCGGGACAGGGCCGCTCTGGAAACACCATATATTTT
CASSLAGQGRSGNTIYF
>TRBV5-1|.|TRBJ1-4|TRBD1
TGCGCCAGCAGCTTGGGATACAGGGGGCGCGAGGCTAATGAAAAACTGTTTTTT
CASSLGYRGREANEKLFF
>TRBV7-2|many|TRBJ1-5|.
TGTGCCAGCAGCCCAGCTGGGAAACAGCCCCAGCATTTT
CASSPAGKQPQHF
>TRBV5-4|many|TRBJ1-1|.
TGTGCCAGCAGCTTGGTCCGGGTGGAGGGCACTGAAGCTTTCTTT
CASSLVRVEGTEAFF
>TRBV15|few|TRBJ1-3|.
TGTGCCACCAGCAGATTCCCCGACATCTCTGGAAACACCATATATTTT
CATSRFPDISGNTIYF
>TRBV20-1|.|TRBJ2-7|.
TGCAGTGTAACCCGGGCATGGGCGGGGTACGAGCAGTACTTC
CSVTRAWAGYEQYF
>TRBV4-2|many|TRBJ2-5|TRBD2
TGTGCCAGCAGCCAAGTTCCGGGACTAGCGGTCCAAGAGACCCAGTACTTC
CASSQVPGLAVQETQYF
>TRBV29-1|many|TRBJ2-5|TRBD2
TGCAGCGTTGGGTCACTAGCGGGAGAGACCCAGTACTTC
CSVGSLAGETQYF
>TRBV10-3|.|TRBJ2-3|.
TGTGCCACTTCCGAGCGGACCCTAAGCACAGATACGCAGTATTTT
CATSERTLSTDTQYF
>TRBV20-1|few|TRBJ2-7|TRBD2
TGCAGTGCTACTAGCGGGGGGACCTACGAGCAGTACTTC
CSATSGGTYEQYF
>TRBV27|many|TRBJ2-3|.
TGTGCCAGCAGCCTCTGGGCGGGGAGGACAGATACGCAGTATTTT
CASSLWAGRTDTQYF
>TRBV5-1|few|TRBJ2-5|.
TGCGCCAGCAGCTTCCAGGGCAGAGCACAAGAGACCCAGTACTTC
CASSFQGRAQETQYF
>TRBV7-6|.|TRBJ2-7|TRBD2
TGTGCCAGCAGCTTAGCAGGGACTAGCGGGGCTTCCTACGAGCAGTACTTC
CASSLAGTSGASYEQYF
>TRBV7-2|many|TRBJ2-1|.
TGTGCCAGCAGCATGGCCCCAGGGACTGAGCAGTTCTTC
CASSMAPGTEQFF
>TRBV5-1|many|TRBJ2-3|TRBD1
TGCGCCAGCAGCGATCGGACAGGGGGCCCAGATACGCAGTATTTT
CASSDRTGGPDTQYF
>TRBV29-1|few|TRBJ2-7|.
TGCAGCGTTGAATCGGCCGTTGGGGGTTACGAGCAGTACTTC
CSVESAVGGYEQYF
>TRBV28|few|TRBJ2-6|.
TGTGCCAGCAGTTTTGAGGGCAGCTACTCTGGGGCCAACGTCCTGACTTTC
CASSFEGSYSGANVLTF
>TRBV6-2/TRBV6-3|.|TRBJ2-5|.
TGTGCCAGCAGTTCCTCACAGGGAAACTCCGAGACCCAGTACTTC
CASSSSQGNSETQYF
>TRBV11-2|.|TRBJ1-2|.
TGTGCCAGCAGCTTAAGGAAGATGGGCTACACCTTC
CASSLRKMGYTF